This TCR beta chain was profiled in a study of blood T cell repertoires in COVID-19. As for the study in general: Researchers got acute and convalescent COVID-19 samples from the United States, Italy and Spain.

The sample holds a few counts of this clone. Other DNA sequences in this specimen translate into the identical CDR3. The CDR3 extends over 12 amino acids. Per the germline V gene, CDR1 is MDHEN and CDR2 is SYDVKM. The ends were cut back, 4 bases at V and 4 bases at J, with 5 bases in the middle. As handled by the study authors: Reference gene primers were amplified, and this amplification served to estimate nucleated cell counts. Repertoires were generated with immunoSEQ multiplex PCR, while TCRdb's copy carries only in-frame clones and drops some. For V, J and clone size, that table is used; D and trimming come from the DNA. The sample yields approximately 290,000 clones, about 89% seen once.

The sequenced sample was peripheral blood. The TCR originated in a man aged 25-45 years with acute or convalescent COVID-19. The genes are TRBV28 and TRBJ1-5; D uncertain. CDR3 loop: CASSSNNQPQHF. As DNA, the CDR3 is TGTGCCAGCAGTTCCAATAATCAGCCCCAGCATTTT.